These T cell receptor beta chains were read from a single sample in a study of CD8+CD57+ T cells in acquired aplastic anemia. TCRdb used MiXCR to reprocess the reads, holding one entry per CDR3 protein. In the table there are just over 400,000 distinct CDR3 sequences, around 72% of which are singletons. Sequenced material: sorted CD4+, CD8+, or CD8+CD57+ T cells (not recorded which) from PBMCs. Receptors were obtained from a human donor in good health, serving as a control. The CDR3 runs from the conserved cysteine through the conserved F or W. Each record gives: D gene, J gene, V gene, clone size, CDR3 protein, CDR3 DNA. A D gene is named only where the DNA matches it firmly. Size is omitted from some rows. Given values are once, few, many or a class for expanded clones.

>.|TRBJ2-3|TRBV7-2|.
CANSFRGSTDTQYF
TGTGCCAACAGCTTTCGGGGGAGCACAGACACGCAGTATTTT
>TRBD1|TRBJ2-7|TRBV24-1|.
CATSRDRNYEQYF
TGTGCCACCAGCCGGGACAGGAACTACGAGCAGTACTTC
>.|TRBJ2-7|TRBV20-1|once
CSVSQADYEYF
TGCAGCGTTAGTCAGGCAGACTACGAGTACTTC
>TRBD1|TRBJ2-6|TRBV5-1|.
CASSFTGVDSGANVLTF
TGCGCCAGCAGCTTTACAGGGGTAGATTCTGGGGCCAACGTCCTGACTTTC
>.|TRBJ2-7|TRBV19|.
CASSIDGGPYEQYF
TGTGCCAGTAGTATAGATGGGGGGCCCTACGAGCAGTACTTC
>.|TRBJ2-5|TRBV6-6|many
CASSSQETQYF
TGTGCCAGCAGTTCTCAAGAGACCCAGTACTTC
>.|TRBJ2-7|TRBV2|.
CATSRDGSTTGQYF
TGTGCCACCAGCAGGGACGGCAGCACCACCGGGCAGTACTTC
>.|TRBJ2-7|TRBV19|few
CASSAVGYYEQYF
TGTGCCAGTAGCGCCGTCGGTTACTACGAGCAGTACTTC
>TRBD1|TRBJ2-1|TRBV25-1|many
CASIPSGGNEQFF
TGTGCCAGCATCCCGTCAGGGGGCAATGAGCAGTTCTTC
>.|TRBJ2-2|TRBV4-1|many
CASSQGGGSGELFF
TGCGCCAGCAGCCAAGGGGGGGGCTCCGGGGAGCTGTTTTTT
>TRBD2|TRBJ2-3|TRBV11-1|.
CASSSREANTDTQYF
TGTGCCAGCAGCTCTCGGGAGGCGAACACAGATACGCAGTATTTT
>.|TRBJ1-2|TRBV20-1|once
CSARRGGSLDGYTF
TGCAGTGCTAGGCGGGGGGGAAGCTTGGATGGCTACACCTTC
>.|TRBJ1-2|TRBV9|.
CASSIPTTGPKLGYTF
TGTGCCAGCAGCATCCCGACAACAGGGCCCAAACTAGGCTACACCTTC
>.|TRBJ1-3|TRBV29-1|many
CSVRENSGNTIYF
TGCAGCGTTCGGGAAAACTCTGGAAACACCATATATTTT
>.|TRBJ2-7|TRBV9|.
CASSRDGPYEQYF
TGTGCCAGTAGTAGAGACGGGCCCTACGAGCAGTACTTC
>.|TRBJ2-1|TRBV7-2|once
CASSFDRTATQNFQFF
TGTGCCAGCAGCTTCGACCGCACAGCTACGCAGAATTTTCAGTTCTTC
>TRBD1|TRBJ2-7|TRBV20-1|.
CSARDRGTYEQYF
TGCAGTGCTCGGGACAGGGGAACCTACGAGCAGTACTTC
>.|TRBJ2-1|TRBV7-2|.
CASSPGLYEQFF
TGTGCCAGCAGCCCTGGACTGTATGAGCAGTTCTTC
>.|TRBJ1-2|TRBV5-1|.
CASSSGTYIYNYGYTF
TGCGCCAGCAGCTCCGGGACATACATTTATAACTATGGCTACACCTTC
>.|TRBJ1-3|TRBV5-1|.
CASRSDGSSGNTIYF
TGCGCCAGCAGATCGGACGGAAGCTCTGGAAACACCATATATTTT
>.|TRBJ1-3|TRBV7-6|.
CASSHRMDSGNPIYF
TGTGCTAGCAGCCATCGAATGGACTCTGGAAACCCCATATATTTT
>.|TRBJ1-2|TRBV11-1|.
CASSQRSVDDNYGYTF
TGCGCCAGCAGCCAACGGTCAGTGGATGATAACTATGGCTACACCTTC
>.|TRBJ1-2|TRBV7-2|many
CASSPDHGGYTF
TGTGCCAGCAGCCCCGACCATGGTGGCTACACCTTC
>TRBD2|TRBJ2-7|TRBV29-1|.
CSAGRGLGYERYF
TGCAGCGCCGGGAGGGGACTCGGCTACGAGCGGTACTTC
>.|TRBJ1-2|TRBV24-1|few
CATSSDRTENYGYTF
TGTGCCACCAGTTCAGATCGGACAGAAAACTATGGCTACACCTTC
>.|TRBJ1-2|TRBV7-2|many
CASSFLYNYGYTF
TGTGCCAGCAGCTTTCTGTATAACTATGGCTACACCTTC
>.|TRBJ2-3|TRBV7-3|once
CASSLGPPRVTAAYF
TGTGCCAGCAGCTTGGGACCCCCCAGGGTCACTGCAGCTTATTTT
>.|TRBJ2-3|TRBV25-1|few
CASSLRTDTQYF
TGTGCCAGCAGTTTACGCACAGATACGCAGTATTTT
>.|TRBJ1-1|TRBV5-1|.
CASSLVQLRTEAFF
TGCGCCAGCAGCTTGGTCCAACTAAGGACTGAAGCTTTCTTT
>.|TRBJ2-1|TRBV13|many
CASSPGSVGQFF
TGTGCCAGCAGCCCGGGATCTGTGGGGCAGTTCTTC
>.|TRBJ2-1|TRBV2|.
CALAPDRHNEQFF
TGTGCCCTCGCCCCGGACAGACACAATGAGCAGTTCTTC
>TRBD2|TRBJ2-5|TRBV2|few
CASSPLRAGEETQYF
TGTGCCAGCAGTCCCCTCAGAGCGGGGGAAGAGACCCAGTACTTC
>.|TRBJ2-1|TRBV5-1|.
CASSEGGPNEQFF
TGCGCCAGCAGCGAGGGTGGTCCCAATGAGCAGTTCTTC
>.|TRBJ1-1|TRBV9|.
CASSMHTSAGF
TGTGCCAGCAGCATGCACACTAGCGCGGGCTTT
>.|TRBJ1-2|TRBV6-5|few
CASSEGGWGYGYTF
TGTGCCAGCAGTGAAGGGGGATGGGGCTATGGCTACACCTTC
>.|TRBJ2-5|TRBV7-2|.
CASSLRVGQETHYF
TGTGCCAGCAGCCTACGGGTGGGGCAAGAGACCCACTACTTC
>.|TRBJ1-5|TRBV10-3|few
CAISYSRGAGYQPQHF
TGTGCCATCAGTTACTCTCGGGGGGCAGGTTATCAGCCCCAGCATTTT
>.|TRBJ2-7|TRBV10-3|.
CATEPNRDYEQYF
TGTGCCACCGAACCAAACCGGGACTACGAGCAGTACTTC
>TRBD2|TRBJ2-7|TRBV15|.
CATSSGGPGEQYF
TGTGCCACCAGCTCGGGGGGGCCGGGTGAGCAGTACTTC
>.|TRBJ2-5|TRBV7-2|.
CASSPLGTQYF
TGTGCCAGCAGCCCTTTGGGAACCCAGTACTTC
>TRBD1|TRBJ1-1|TRBV4-2|many
CASTPRWQGANTEAFF
TGTGCCAGCACCCCTCGGTGGCAGGGGGCGAACACTGAAGCTTTCTTT
>.|TRBJ1-2|TRBV2|many
CASGFQGANYGYTF
TGTGCCAGCGGCTTTCAGGGAGCTAACTATGGCTACACCTTC
>.|TRBJ2-5|TRBV7-9|.
CASRPATEEGTQYF
TGTGCCAGCAGGCCGGCTACTGAGGAAGGGACCCAGTACTTC
>.|TRBJ2-7|TRBV11-2|.
CASSSGLAGYEQYF
TGTGCCAGCAGCTCTGGGCTGGCGGGCTACGAGCAGTACTTC
>TRBD1|TRBJ2-7|TRBV25-1|.
CASSAPISTGVSYEQYF
TGTGCCAGCAGTGCACCTATTTCGACAGGGGTCTCCTACGAGCAGTACTTC
>.|TRBJ1-2|TRBV7-2|.
CASSLQLSGGGTDF
TGTGCCAGCAGCTTACAACTTAGCGGGGGGGGCACAGATTTC
>.|TRBJ1-2|TRBV4-3|.
CASSQAGRGAEGYTF
TGCGCCAGCAGCCAAGCCGGCCGGGGGGCAGAGGGCTACACCTTC
>TRBD1|TRBJ2-2|TRBV10-1|many
CASSRTGDTGELFF
TGCGCCAGCAGCCGGACAGGGGACACCGGGGAGCTGTTTTTT
>TRBD2|TRBJ2-3|TRBV12-5|.
CASAPGTSVTDTQYF
TGTGCCAGCGCCCCCGGGACTAGCGTGACAGATACGCAGTATTTT
>TRBD1|TRBJ1-2|TRBV9|.
CASRQTDRDEEYTF
TGTGCCAGCAGACAGACCGACAGGGATGAGGAGTACACCTTC
>TRBD2|TRBJ2-7|TRBV5-5|once
CASSQLAGGLDEQYF
TGCGCCAGCAGCCAGCTAGCGGGGGGGCTTGACGAGCAGTACTTC
>.|TRBJ1-5|TRBV3-1|many
CASSQDRNQPQHF
TGTGCCAGCAGCCAAGATCGCAATCAGCCCCAGCATTTT
>.|TRBJ1-2|TRBV5-1|many
CASSLAPALANYGYTF
TGCGCCAGCAGCTTGGCGCCAGCGTTAGCTAACTATGGCTACACCTTC
>.|TRBJ1-6|TRBV12-3/TRBV12-4|.
CASSSRTTGPYNSPLHF
TGTGCCAGCAGTTCTCGGACCACAGGACCATATAATTCACCCCTCCACTTT
>.|TRBJ1-2|TRBV7-2|.
CASRRDGQYGYEF
TGTGCCAGCCGCCGGGACGGGCAGTATGGCTACGAGTTC
>.|TRBJ1-1|TRBV5-1|.
CASSLAPQGLFF
TGCGCCAGCAGCTTGGCCCCACAGGGCCTTTTCTTT
>.|TRBJ2-6|TRBV7-6|.
CASSIVVGSDSGANVLTF
TGTGCCAGCAGCATCGTTGTGGGGAGTGACTCTGGGGCCAACGTCCTGACTTTC